Below, 5 T cell receptor beta chains from the same sample are listed, as sequenced in a study of T cells after yellow fever vaccination. TCRdb reprocessed the 5' RACE reads via MiXCR and lists one record per CDR3 protein. The table shows under 550,000 distinct CDR3 sequences, with roughly a fifth occurring only once. The specimen was PBMCs, collected roughly 20 days after the first yellow fever vaccination. The receptors here all came from a man aged 18 to 29 who received the YFV17D yellow fever vaccine.

J is TRBJ2-2 and V is TRBV5-1; tentatively, D is TRBD2 (5 bases). V was trimmed by 1 base and J by 6 bases, leaving 13 bases between them. The CDR3 is made up of 15 amino acids. Germline-derived CDR1 and CDR2 are SGHRS and YFSETQ. The CDR3 DNA reads as TGCGCCAGCAGCTTGTCTCTAGCAGAGGCCGGGGAGCTGTTTTTT. It encodes CASSLSLAEAGELFF.

This clonotype showed up just a few times. The chain employs TRBV3-1 and TRBJ2-1; possibly TRBD1 for D (5 bases). Germline CDR1 is LGHDT and CDR2 is YNNKEL (reference sequence). The CDR3 spans 15 residues. V was pared by 5 bases and J by 3 bases, with 14 bases between. In DNA form, the CDR3 reads TGTGCCAGCAGCGAAAGACAGAATCTCTACAATGAGCAGTTCTTC. Protein: CASSERQNLYNEQFF.

J is TRBJ2-2 and V is TRBV2, with no clear D. Deletions cut 4 bases from V and 1 base from J, with 7 bases between. CDR1 is SNHLY, CDR2 FYNNEI, per germline. This CDR3 comprises 14 residues. CDR3 in DNA: TGTGCCAGCAGTGCGGGTCGGAACACCGGGGAGCTGTTTTTT. Amino acid sequence: CASSAGRNTGELFF.

This clonotype has just a few counts. The V call is TRBV9, the J call TRBJ1-6; 8 bases are a match to TRBD1. CDR1 and CDR2 (germline): SGDLS, YYNGEE. This CDR3 region has 16 residues. J lost 2 bases, V lost 4 bases, and 5 bases had no gene match. The CDR3 DNA sequence: TGTGCCAGCAGCCGTGGACAGGGACCCTATAATTCACCCCTCCACTTT. Translating gives CASSRGQGPYNSPLHF. Combining the CDR3 with reference TRBV9 and TRBJ1-6 gives the whole variable domain DSGVTQTPKHLITATGQRVTLRCSPRSGDLSVYWYQQSLDQGLQFLIQYYNGEERAKGNILERFSAQQFPDLHSELNLSSLELGDSALYFCASSRGQGPYNSPLHFGNGTRLTVT.

A few counts support this clonotype. The chain links TRBV2 to TRBJ1-4, with D unresolved. This CDR3 region has 15 residues. Per the germline V gene, CDR1 is SNHLY and CDR2 is FYNNEI. Trimming left V 8 bases short and J 0 bases short, with 13 bases between. The CDR3 coding sequence is TGTGCCAGCCAGAGAGGGAGTGCAACTAATGAAAAACTGTTTTTT. This encodes CASQRGSATNEKLFF. Based on the CDR3 plus reference TRBV2 and TRBJ1-4, the full variable domain is EPEVTQTPSHQVTQMGQEVILRCVPISNHLYFYWYRQILGQKVEFLVSFYNNEISEKSEIFDDQFSVERPDGSNFTLKIRSTKLEDSAMYFCASQRGSATNEKLFFGSGTQLSVL.